One sample yielded the 16 T cell receptor beta chains listed below, sequenced in a study of tumor-infiltrating lymphocytes in primary liver carcinoma. Both RNA and DNA were isolated together from 20-30 mg of bulk tissue that had not been sorted. Using a constant-region primer together with ProtoScript II reverse transcriptase, TCR beta cDNA was made from approximately 0.55 ug of total RNA. Libraries covering TCR beta were generated through three nested multiplex PCR rounds (using a slightly modified ARM-PCR). Both of the initial two PCR rounds ran for approximately 10 cycles and employed TRBV1-TRBV30 forward primers alongside a C-beta reverse primer. TCRdb re-called the multiplex PCR reads through MiXCR, storing one row per CDR3 protein. Altogether about 48,000 distinct CDR3 sequences are present, around 79% being singletons, with the ten largest covering over 25%. Sequencing used liver tumor tissue from sampling region 3. The subset was: tumor region T3, left-lateral pole. These receptors were obtained from a man in his forties with primary liver carcinoma and hepatitis B virus infection.

Details on this clonotype: The conserved phenylalanine or tryptophan is not found at the CDR3 terminus, so this likely reflects a read error. The DNA is omitted, as the CDR3 cannot be located on it reliably, and the CDR3 follows TCRdb's listing. The V gene is TRBV6-1, the J gene TRBJ1-1; the table's D gene call, TRBD1, was not cross checked with the DNA. Germline V gives CDR1 MNHNS, CDR2 SASEGT. The CDR3 extends over 14 residues, inclusive of both ends. The CDR3 protein is CASSALPGQGWSFY.

V is TRBV11-2 and J is TRBJ2-5, with D perhaps TRBD2 (5 bases). This CDR3 has 12 residues. Germline V gives CDR1 SGHAT, CDR2 FQNNGV. V lost 9 bases and J lost 9, with 17 bases in between. In DNA, the CDR3 is TGTGCCAGAAGTTTAATGGGAGACGCCCAGTACTTC. It is translated as CARSLMGDAQYF.

On this clonotype itself: The CDR3 does not close with the conserved phenylalanine or tryptophan, likely indicating a read error. The CDR3 sequence: CTSSLQSSYNSPLHS. The CDR3 region has the DNA TGTACCAGCAGCTTACAGAGCTCCTATAATTCACCCCTCCACTCT. V is TRBV11-2 and J is TRBJ1-6; the D is unclear. The length of the CDR3 is 15 residues. Germline CDR1 SGHAT, CDR2 FQNNGV.

Remarks on this clonotype: At one end, the junction sequence differs from germline, possibly due to a read error. The chain recombines TRBV11-2 with TRBJ2-7, with 15 nucleotides matching TRBD2. Germline CDR1 SGHAT, CDR2 FQNNGV. This CDR3 comprises 18 residues. The DNA of the CDR3 is TGTACCAGTAGCTTATCCGTTGGACTAGCGGGAGGGGGATACGAGCAGTACTTC. This gives the protein CTSSLSVGLAGGGYEQYF.

The sample holds many counts of this clonotype. This sequence joins TRBV28 and TRBJ2-3; the D is unclear. This CDR3 comprises 14 residues. The germline gives CDR1 MDHEN, CDR2 SYDVKM. The V and J ends lost 5 bases and 0 bases respectively, with 9 bases between them. The DNA for the CDR3 is TGTGCCAGCAGTACCCGGGTGAGCACAGATACGCAGTATTTT. As protein: CASSTRVSTDTQYF. Together with reference TRBV28 and TRBJ2-3, the CDR3 gives the full variable domain: DVKVTQSSRYLVKRTGEKVFLECVQDMDHENMFWYRQDPGLGLRLIYFSYDVKMKEKGDIPEGYSVSREKKERFSLILESASTNQTSMYLCASSTRVSTDTQYFGPGTRLTVL.

CDR3 in amino acids: CASSYNRGQGYGYTF. DNA of the CDR3: TGTGCCAGCAGCTACAACAGGGGCCAAGGATATGGCTACACCTTC. This sequence joins TRBV11-2 and TRBJ1-2; TRBD1 aligns across 7 bases. The CDR3 is made up of 15 amino acids. Unmatched junction bases numbered 10, after V lost 4 bases and J lost 5 bases. The germline V gene encodes CDR1 SGHAT and CDR2 FQNNGV.

About this clonotype: Just one base apart from a much larger clone, this may be a read error. V is TRBV21-1 and J is TRBJ1-5. TRBV21-1 is marked as a pseudogene. This CDR3 contains 14 residues. For the CDR3, the DNA is TGTGTCAGCAGCCGACGCGTTAGCAATCAGCCCCAGCATTTT. Its protein product is CVSSRRVSNQPQHF.

With regard to this clonotype: Here the CDR3 omits its conserved ending phenylalanine or tryptophan, so a read error is the likely source. It is unclear where the CDR3 begins or ends on the DNA, so no DNA is shown, and the CDR3 is as TCRdb lists it. The chain uses TRBV6-5 and TRBJ2-7; the table assigns TRBD1, which was not confirmed against the DNA. Germline-derived CDR1 and CDR2 are MNHEY and SVGAGI. The CDR3 is 14 amino acids in total, end residues counted. The CDR3 is CGSSYSGQGGEQYY.

A remark on this clonotype: The junction departs from the called germline gene at one end, perhaps through a read error. The chain carries TRBV14 and TRBJ2-7; a weak D match, TRBD2 (6 bases). Germline-derived CDR1 and CDR2 are SGHDN and FVKESK. The CDR3 has 13 residues. CDR3 protein: CTSRMGGLLEQYF. The CDR3 DNA follows: TGTACCAGCAGGATGGGAGGACTCCTGGAGCAATACTTC. Filled out from reference TRBV14 and TRBJ2-7, the complete variable domain reads EAGVTQFPSHSVIEKGQTVTLRCDPISGHDNLYWYRRVMGKEIKFLLHFVKESKQDESGMPNNRFLAERTGGTYSTLKVQPAELEDSGVYFCTSRMGGLLEQYFGPGTRLTVT.

In regard to this clonotype: The junction differs from germline at one of its ends, possibly a read error. The chain recombines TRBV11-2 with TRBJ2-7; a weak D match, TRBD2 (5 bases). The CDR3 covers 14 residues. In germline, CDR1 is SGHAT, CDR2 FQNNGV. CDR3 region: CASSLTDTTYERYF. The CDR3 DNA is TGTGCCAGCAGCTTAACTGACACTACCTACGAGCGGTACTTT.

To note about this clonotype: No conserved phenylalanine or tryptophan is present at the end of the CDR3, so a read error is the likely explanation. V gene TRBV6-1 combines with J gene TRBJ2-5, with 9 bases that match TRBD2. This CDR3 has 17 residues. Per the germline V gene, CDR1 is MNHNS and CDR2 is SASEGT. After removal of 3 bases from V and 5 bases from J, the junction contained 13 bases not matched to a gene. CDR3 nucleotide sequence: TGTGCCAGCAGTGACCTTTGGACTAGCGCTTCTGGGGAGACCCAGTACCTC. Residues: CASSDLWTSASGETQYL.

The chain carries TRBV6-5 and TRBJ2-1; 13 positions agree with TRBD2. The CDR3 loop spans 19 amino acids. J gave up 2 bases and V 6 bases, and 13 bases lay outside the gene matches. Germline V gene sequence: CDR1 MNHEY, CDR2 SVGAGI. This chain's CDR3 is CASSPGTSGGAGAYNEQFF. The CDR3 coding sequence is TGTGCCAGCAGCCCCGGAACTAGCGGGGGGGCCGGCGCCTACAATGAGCAGTTCTTC.

Concerning this clonotype: The junction departs from the called germline gene at one end, perhaps through a read error. This chain joins TRBV6-1 and TRBJ2-5; D remains ambiguous. Germline lookup yields CDR1 MNHNS and CDR2 SASEGT. The CDR3 contains 13 residues. The CDR3 DNA follows: TGTGCCATCAAGAGACACCTCCAAGAAACCCAGTACTTC. This encodes CAIKRHLQETQYF.

Concerning this clonotype: At one end the junction does not follow the germline gene, possibly because of a read error. The gene calls are TRBV14 and TRBJ2-7; D gene uncertain. The CDR3 is 13 residues long. The germline CDR1 and CDR2 sequences are SGHDN and FVKESK. The CDR3 bases are TGTGCCAGCAACCAAGATCCCTCCTACCAGCAGTACTTC. Residues: CASNQDPSYQQYF.

J is TRBJ2-1 and V is TRBV11-2; 12 bases line up with TRBD2. The V gene's germline CDR1 is SGHAT and CDR2 FQNNGV. V shed 10 bases, J shed 10 bases, and the junction held 17 bases outside the gene matches. CDR3 length equals 16 residues. CDR3 bases: TGTGCCAATAGCTTTCGACTAGCGGGAGATTTCAACGAGCAGTTCTTC. It is translated as CANSFRLAGDFNEQFF.

To note about this clonotype: One end of the junction fails to match germline, which may point to a read error. The V gene is TRBV6-1, the J gene TRBJ2-1; 10 bases map to TRBD2. CDR3 length: 18 amino acids. Germline V lookup: CDR1 MNHNS, CDR2 SASEGT. Written as DNA, the CDR3 is TGTGCCAACAGTGAAGCCCACCCCGGGACTAGCGTCTACAATGGGCAGTTCTTC. It translates to CANSEAHPGTSVYNGQFF.